Listed here is a single TCR beta chain. Authors' processing steps: Reference gene primers were amplified, and this amplification served to estimate nucleated cell counts. Sequenced by immunoSEQ multiplex PCR; TCRdb stores in-frame clones only, minus some. That table is the source of V, J and clone size, and D and trimming were worked out from the DNA. The sample consists of roughly 40,000 clones, 79% of them appearing once. These data come from a study of blood T cell repertoires in COVID-19. For the study at large: Samples of COVID-19 (acute and convalescent) were obtained from the United States, Italy and Spain. Nucleic acid was either cDNA or gDNA, and it came from T cells, B-cell-depleted T cells, or PBMCs.

This TCR was recovered from a woman aged 80 or over with acute or convalescent COVID-19. Sequenced: peripheral blood.

Here the CDR3 DNA reads TGCGCCAGCAGCTTGGGAGGGTACAATGAGCAGTTCTTC. It encodes CASSLGGYNEQFF. The chain carries TRBV5-1 and TRBJ2-1, with a tentative D call TRBD2 (5 bases). V shed 0 bases and J shed 4 bases, with 5 bases lying between them. Germline V gene data show CDR1 as SGHRS and CDR2 as YFSETQ. This CDR3 has 13 residues.